This T cell receptor beta chain was identified in a study of long-term antiretroviral therapy in people with HIV. The libraries were made with immunoSEQ v3.0 at survey level. Sequencing used immunoSEQ multiplex PCR; TCRdb keeps in-frame clones, though not all of them. The sample has 15,000 or so clones, about 90% seen once. V was clipped by 4 bases and J by 12 bases; unmatched bases: 11. Germline V CDR1 and CDR2: SGHTA, FQGNSA. The CDR3 covers 14 residues. Each donor had at least one pre-ART and at least two post-ART PBMC samples. V and J are TRBV7-2 and TRBJ1-4, with 7 bases that match TRBD1. The clonotype comes from a woman in her twenties or thirties with HIV. The material was unsorted PBMCs, obtained more than 2.2 years before starting antiretroviral therapy. The DNA for the CDR3 is TGTGCCAGCAGCTCCCGGGACAGCTCCTTAGAACTGTTTTTT. It codes for CASSSRDSSLELFF.